This passage covers 19 T cell receptor beta chains from one sample sequenced in a study of cytomegalovirus exposure and HLA in healthy donors. The PCR had 60 Vbeta and 13 Jbeta primers. Sequenced by immunoSEQ multiplex PCR; TCRdb stores in-frame clones only, minus some. The table shows 75,000 to 95,000 clones, with over 75% occurring only once. Sequencing was done on a sample of PBMCs. These receptors were obtained from a human donor in good health.

The J gene is TRBJ2-3, the V gene TRBV7-2, with D perhaps matching TRBD2 (6 bases). CDR1 and CDR2 from the germline V gene are SGHTA and FQGNSA. V was trimmed by 5 bases and J by 5 bases, leaving 11 bases between them. CDR3 size: 13 residues. CDR3 coding DNA: TGTGCCAGCAGCCTCTCGGGGGTAGATACGCAGTATTTT. Protein sequence: CASSLSGVDTQYF.

This chain uses TRBV11-2 with TRBJ2-1; no reliable D call. The CDR3 extends over 15 amino acids. CDR1 SGHAT and CDR2 FQNNGV come from the germline V gene. Trimming removed 0 bases from V and 3 bases from J, with 9 bases in between. CDR3: CASSLEAGRYNEQFF. As DNA, the CDR3 is TGTGCCAGCAGCTTAGAGGCAGGCCGCTACAATGAGCAGTTCTTC.

The rearrangement joins TRBV4-1 to TRBJ2-7; tentatively, D is TRBD2 (5 bases). The CDR3 runs 12 residues. V was trimmed by 4 bases and J by 5 bases, leaving 9 bases between them. Germline V gives CDR1 MGHRA, CDR2 YSYEKL. The CDR3: CASSPDGDEQYF. Written as DNA, the CDR3 is TGCGCCAGCAGCCCCGACGGGGACGAGCAGTACTTC.

The genes are TRBV27 and TRBJ2-3, with 10 bases matching TRBD2. CDR1 and CDR2 from the germline V gene are MNHEY and SMNVEV (reference sequence). V dropped 6 bases and J dropped 0; count of bases not matched to a gene: 9. The CDR3 sequence is 17 residues long. The CDR3 here is CASRRGTSVSSTDTQYF. The CDR3 DNA follows: TGTGCCAGCAGGCGAGGGACTAGCGTTTCTAGCACAGATACGCAGTATTTT.

The J gene is TRBJ1-6, the V gene TRBV6-5; D not resolved. In germline, CDR1 is MNHEY, CDR2 SVGAGI. Trimming shortened V by 6 bases and J by 7 bases, and 13 bases separated the two germline ends. The CDR3 totals 14 residues. This chain's CDR3 is CASSLTAGNSPLHF. CDR3 sequence (DNA): TGTGCCAGCAGCCTCACGGCGGGAAATTCACCCCTCCACTTT.

This chain joins TRBV19 and TRBJ1-3; tentative D call: TRBD1 (6 bases). Looked up from germline, CDR1 is LNHDA and CDR2 is SQIVND (reference sequence). This CDR3 is built from 12 residues. V gave up 6 bases and J gave up 9 bases, with 12 bases separating them. The CDR3 sequence: CASSGQFGTIYF. Here the CDR3 DNA reads TGTGCCAGTAGCGGACAGTTCGGCACCATATATTTT.

This rearrangement joins TRBV5-4 to TRBJ2-3, with TRBD2 identical over 9 bases. CDR3 length: 16 amino acids. The J segment lost 0 bases and the V segment lost 1 base, leaving 3 bases of the junction unmatched. Germline assignment: CDR1 SGHNT and CDR2 YYREEE (reference sequence). Here the CDR3 reads CASSLRTSESTDTQYF. The CDR3 DNA reads as TGTGCCAGCAGCTTGAGGACTAGCGAGAGCACAGATACGCAGTATTTT.

The CDR3 protein is CATSDRGNSPLHF. The CDR3, as DNA: TGCGCCACTTCGGACAGGGGTAATTCACCCCTCCACTTT. This rearrangement joins TRBV10-2 to TRBJ1-6, with TRBD1 matching 9 bases. J gave up 6 bases and V 10 bases, and 4 bases lay outside the gene matches. Germline lookup yields CDR1 WSHSY and CDR2 SAAADI. The CDR3 sequence is 13 residues long.

The V call is TRBV7-6, the J call TRBJ2-7, with 12 bases aligning to TRBD2. CDR1 is SGHVS, CDR2 FNYEAQ, per germline. Trimming at V came to 2 bases and at J to 1 base, leaving 0 bases not matched to a gene. This CDR3 is built from 15 residues. This CDR3 is CASSLLAGGSYEQYF. As DNA, the CDR3 is TGTGCCAGCAGCTTACTAGCGGGGGGGTCCTACGAGCAGTACTTC.

The V gene is TRBV27, the J gene TRBJ1-1; TRBD1 agrees at 7 bases. V shed 5 bases and J 0 bases; nucleotides not matched to a gene: 6. CDR3 length: 15 amino acids. Germline CDR1 MNHEY, CDR2 SMNVEV (reference sequence). In DNA, the CDR3 is TGTGCCAGCAGTCCCCAGGGGGGAATGAACACTGAAGCTTTCTTT. Translated, it gives CASSPQGGMNTEAFF.

The V gene is TRBV6-6, the J gene TRBJ1-2; 7 positions agree with TRBD1. The germline gives CDR1 MNHNY, CDR2 SVGAGI (reference sequence). CDR3 length equals 12 residues. J was trimmed by 10 bases and V by 6 bases; bases with no gene match: 8. The CDR3 loop reads CASRDRELAYTF. DNA of the CDR3: TGTGCCAGCAGAGACAGGGAATTAGCCTACACCTTC.

Only a few counts were recorded for this clone. V and J are TRBV7-6 and TRBJ2-2; D call uncertain. Trimming removed 6 bases at V and 0 bases at J, with 11 bases between. The CDR3 is made up of 15 amino acids. CDR1 is SGHVS, CDR2 FNYEAQ, per germline. CDR3 in amino acids: CASRAGFANTGELFF. In nucleotides, the CDR3 is TGTGCCAGCAGGGCCGGGTTCGCGAACACCGGGGAGCTGTTTTTT.

This rearrangement joins TRBV29-1 to TRBJ1-2; D remains unclear. Trimming removed 6 bases at V and 3 bases at J, with 5 bases between. Germline CDR1 and CDR2: SQVTM and ANQGSEA. The CDR3 has 10 residues. This chain's CDR3 is CSVSDYGYTF. CDR3 nucleotides: TGCAGCGTCTCGGACTATGGCTACACCTTC.

The rearrangement uses TRBV6-5 and TRBJ1-5; D perhaps matches TRBD1 (6 bases). The CDR3 totals 15 residues. Germline CDR1 is MNHEY and CDR2 is SVGAGI. The V end lost 4 bases, the J end lost 6 bases, and 16 bases lay between the germline ends. Here the CDR3 DNA reads TGTGCCAGCAGTTCCCTCGGGGGGGCGGGTCAGCCCCAGCATTTT. It yields the protein CASSSLGGAGQPQHF.

The V and J genes are TRBV9 and TRBJ1-2; no firm D call. The CDR3 length is 13 residues. V was pared by 0 bases and J by 3 bases, with 6 bases between. In germline, CDR1 is SGDLS, CDR2 YYNGEE. CDR3 loop: CASSVVIDYGYTF. In DNA form, the CDR3 reads TGTGCCAGCAGCGTAGTAATAGACTATGGCTACACCTTC.

This clone was observed a few times. The rearrangement joins TRBV2 to TRBJ2-3; D is uncertain. Germline V gene sequence: CDR1 SNHLY, CDR2 FYNNEI. The CDR3 is 14 residues long. The germline V and J ends were trimmed by 2 bases and 7 bases, with 13 bases remaining between them. This CDR3 reads CASSESVGQNTQYF. The DNA of the CDR3 is TGTGCCAGCAGTGAATCCGTTGGGCAGAATACGCAGTATTTT.

This clone occurred once. This chain links TRBV5-1 with TRBJ1-2; 8 bases map to TRBD1. V dropped 4 bases and J dropped 6; count of bases not matched to a gene: 11. The CDR3 extends over 15 amino acids. The germline gives CDR1 SGHRS, CDR2 YFSETQ. The CDR3 DNA follows: TGCGCCAGCAGCGAGGTGCAGGGGGCCTCAGATGGCTACACCTTC. The encoded protein is CASSEVQGASDGYTF.

V gene TRBV20-1 combines with J gene TRBJ1-1, with 9 bases lining up with TRBD1. CDR3 size: 11 residues. Germline V CDR1 and CDR2: DFQATT, SNEGSKA (reference sequence). The junction had 5 bases not matched to a gene; V was cut back by 5 bases and J by 10 bases. CDR3 DNA sequence: TGCAGTGCTGAGACAGGGGGGCTAGCTTTCTTT. Translating gives CSAETGGLAFF.

V is TRBV19 and J is TRBJ1-1, with D hard to call. The ends were cut back, 7 bases at V and 6 bases at J, with 18 bases in the middle. The CDR3 spans 14 residues. CDR1 and CDR2 from the germline V gene are LNHDA and SQIVND (reference sequence). CDR3 loop: CASTAFRAGPEAFF. In nucleotides, the CDR3 is TGTGCCAGTACCGCGTTCCGAGCGGGTCCTGAAGCTTTCTTT.